This T cell receptor (beta chain) comes out of a study of T-cell memory formation after mild COVID-19. Across the study: Clusters of TCRs were largely donor specific.

Constant-segment primers were used for 5'RACE, and the resulting TCR alpha and TCR beta cDNA libraries carried sample barcodes and UMIs. TCRdb ran MiXCR on the 5' RACE reads and lists one entry per CDR3 protein. This table holds approximately 230,000 distinct CDR3 sequences, over 15% found once. This clonotype showed up many times. Its antigen is unknown. Overall study results and limits: Later expanders leaned CD4+, whereas day 15 to 85 contracting clones were balanced CD4/CD8. Contracting CD4+ clones sat mainly in CM and EM; CD8+ in EMRA.

CDR3 length: 15 amino acids. Germline lookup yields CDR1 SEHNR and CDR2 FQNEAQ (reference sequence). The V and J ends lost 2 bases and 5 bases respectively, with 15 bases between them. V and J are TRBV7-9 and TRBJ2-5; the D is unclear. The specimen sequenced was PBMCs or a T cell subset sorted from them (not recorded which). The TCR comes from a young man who had mild COVID-19 (a few samples of this study predate the infection). Cell type and time point are not known. CDR3 residues: CASSLLLRKGETQYF. The CDR3 DNA sequence: TGTGCCAGCAGCTTACTTCTCCGGAAGGGTGAGACCCAGTACTTC.